Listed below are T cell receptor beta chains from one sample, sequenced in a study of early T cells in non-severe SARS-CoV-2 infection. TCRdb fed the 5' RACE reads into MiXCR, producing one record per CDR3 protein. The sample consists of around 19,000 distinct CDR3 sequences, over 4% of them appearing once. Material for sequencing was whole blood. Receptors originate from an adult who was a healthcare worker with PCR-confirmed SARS-CoV-2 infection or an uninfected control (not recorded which). CDR3s include the opening cysteine and the closing phenylalanine or tryptophan. Fields, in order: V gene, D gene, CDR3 protein. A D gene is named only where the DNA matches it firmly.

V: TRBV20-1; D: NA; CDR3: CSASPGGDTQPQHF
V: TRBV7-2; D: NA; CDR3: CASSLSFGSDTQYF
V: TRBV5-4; D: NA; CDR3: CASRQNTEAFF
V: TRBV6-1; D: NA; CDR3: CASTTGSSGNTIYF
V: TRBV7-2; D: NA; CDR3: CASSLAAGLNTEAFF
V: TRBV9; D: NA; CDR3: CASSWPSNTGELFF
V: TRBV10-3; D: TRBD2; CDR3: CAISAALAGDEQYF
V: TRBV10-1; D: NA; CDR3: CASSEDANYGYTF
V: TRBV7-9; D: NA; CDR3: CASSLTPLEQFF
V: TRBV7-2; D: NA; CDR3: CASSLGGGAGTEAFF
V: TRBV3-1; D: NA; CDR3: CASSQEASWDGYTF
V: TRBV7-8; D: TRBD1; CDR3: CASSLGDSQYF
V: TRBV12-3/TRBV12-4; D: TRBD1; CDR3: CASRSTGGGNIQYF
V: TRBV12-3/TRBV12-4; D: TRBD1; CDR3: CASSPPDRESPLHF
V: TRBV20-1; D: NA; CDR3: CSASPPGHGYTF
V: TRBV5-4; D: NA; CDR3: CASSLVELPEQYF
V: TRBV20-1; D: NA; CDR3: CSAEGSSYNEQFF
V: TRBV28; D: NA; CDR3: CATSGTPTYEQYF
V: TRBV20-1; D: NA; CDR3: CSAGGSGITDTQYF
V: TRBV6-1; D: NA; CDR3: CASSGPSTMNTEAFF
V: TRBV7-2; D: NA; CDR3: CASSPTNSNQPQHF
V: TRBV20-1; D: NA; CDR3: CSASDFTGELFF
V: TRBV5-5; D: TRBD1; CDR3: CASSEQGEETQYF
V: TRBV11-3; D: NA; CDR3: CASSLGWGDGSEQFF
V: TRBV5-1; D: NA; CDR3: CASSLVGANEQFF
V: TRBV5-1; D: TRBD1; CDR3: CASSPQGGGDQPQHF
V: TRBV6-5; D: NA; CDR3: CASSAYRDQPQHF
V: TRBV12-3/TRBV12-4; D: TRBD1; CDR3: CASSLGQGRKTEAFF
V: TRBV20-1; D: NA; CDR3: CSATGRNYGYTF
V: TRBV14; D: NA; CDR3: CASSGRAGPYEQYF
V: TRBV29-1; D: TRBD1; CDR3: CSTPGGGIEAFF
V: TRBV19; D: NA; CDR3: CASSKGPERAGKETQYF
V: TRBV7-6; D: NA; CDR3: CASSTYQGISPGELFF
V: TRBV20-1; D: NA; CDR3: CSARAGDSYNEQFF
V: TRBV20-1; D: NA; CDR3: CSARQGGETQYF
V: TRBV18; D: NA; CDR3: CASGRSLGQGVDTQYF
V: TRBV18; D: NA; CDR3: CASSETQNYEQYF
V: TRBV9; D: TRBD2; CDR3: CASSVVGAGGEQYF
V: TRBV7-2; D: NA; CDR3: CASSYRNTGELFF